This record covers a single T cell receptor (beta chain). The clone's antigen remains unknown. There are no base qualities to consult, and no much larger clone falls within one base. At the junction V is shortened by 5 bases and J by 2 bases, with 16 bases in between. The germline V gene encodes CDR1 SGHVS and CDR2 FNYEAQ. The CDR3 goes from the cysteine to the phenylalanine over 15 residues. Just CDR3 DNA is preserved here, 45 bases in frame from base 1. Library preparation employed the immunoSEQ multiplex PCR assay. In its TCRdb copy, this immuneACCESS table keeps in-frame sequences only and misses some clones. Where compared with another copy, unresolved V genes explain less than half of these, and the others have no known cause. Within this sample are 73,000 or so clones, with 75% to 95% of them counted one time only. The top ten hold less than 0.3% of the sample. The data originate from a study of technical replicates of blood from a few donors (dated by TCRdb to 2017 to 2019).

Source material: T cells isolated from PBMCs. The chain is made from TRBV7-6 and TRBJ2-7, with the D gene call left open. This TCR came from a human donor in good health. The DNA sequence follows: TGTGCCAGCAGCCCTCCCGATAAACGAGCCTACGAGCAGTACTTC. Its protein reads: CASSPPDKRAYEQYF.